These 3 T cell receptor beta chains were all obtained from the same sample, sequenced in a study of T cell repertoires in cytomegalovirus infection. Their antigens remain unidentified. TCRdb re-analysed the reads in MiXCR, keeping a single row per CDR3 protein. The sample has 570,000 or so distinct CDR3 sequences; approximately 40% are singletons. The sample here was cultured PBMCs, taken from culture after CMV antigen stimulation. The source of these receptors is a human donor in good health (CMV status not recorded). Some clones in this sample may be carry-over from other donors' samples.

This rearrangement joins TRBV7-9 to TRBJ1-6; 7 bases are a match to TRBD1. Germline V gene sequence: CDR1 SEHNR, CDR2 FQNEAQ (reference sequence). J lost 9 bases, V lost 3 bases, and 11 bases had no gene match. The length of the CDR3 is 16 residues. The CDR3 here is CASSFEVRGRISPLHF. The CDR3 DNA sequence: TGTGCCAGCAGCTTTGAAGTGAGGGGGCGCATTTCACCCCTCCACTTT.

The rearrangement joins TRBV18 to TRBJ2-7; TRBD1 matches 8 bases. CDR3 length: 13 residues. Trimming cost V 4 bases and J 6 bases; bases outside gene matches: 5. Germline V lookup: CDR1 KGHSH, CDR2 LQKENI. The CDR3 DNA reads TGTGCCAGCTCACTACAGGGGGAAGGCGAGCAGTACTTC. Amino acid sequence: CASSLQGEGEQYF.

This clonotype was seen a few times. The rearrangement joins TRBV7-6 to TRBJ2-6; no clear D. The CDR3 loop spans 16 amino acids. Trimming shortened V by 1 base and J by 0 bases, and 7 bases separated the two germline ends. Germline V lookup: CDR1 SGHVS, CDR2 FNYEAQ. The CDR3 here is CASSLEQPSGANVLTF. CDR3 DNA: TGTGCCAGCAGCTTAGAACAGCCCTCTGGGGCCAACGTCCTGACTTTC.